This T cell receptor beta chain emerged from a study of blood T cell repertoires in COVID-19. Whole-study context: PBMCs, B-cell-depleted T cells, or T cells were the source of the cDNA or gDNA that made up the material.

Per the original methods: Reference gene primer amplification gave nucleated cell count estimates. Clones were sequenced by immunoSEQ multiplex PCR, and TCRdb holds only the in-frame ones, with some missing. Clone size and the V and J calls come from that table; the DNA yielded D and trimming. The sample contains 200,000 to 250,000 clones, 87% of which appear only once. The sample consisted of peripheral blood. This clonotype was sampled from a woman in her late teens or twenties who had recovered from COVID-19.

The chain's CDR3 is CASSQPGEYNEKLFF. The CDR3 DNA reads as TGTGCCAGCAGCCAACCCGGGGAATATAATGAAAAACTGTTTTTT. The rearrangement uses TRBV7-9 and TRBJ1-4; no clear D. Trimming took off 5 bases at V and 4 bases at J, with 14 bases between the two ends. The CDR3 covers 15 residues. Germline lookup yields CDR1 SEHNR and CDR2 FQNEAQ (reference sequence).